These 5 T cell receptor beta chains came from one sample sequenced in a study of human T cells and chemical hapten exposure. TCRdb itself ran the RACE reads through MiXCR, one entry per CDR3 protein. The sample holds fewer than 200,000 distinct CDR3 sequences, roughly 25% seen once. Time point described: patch test 3, about 24 weeks after DPC sensitization. The treatment: therapeutic diphenylcyclopropenone sensitization with weekly scalp DPC. This sample comprised whole blood, obtained in connection with sensitization to the hapten diphenylcyclopropenone (DPC). The receptor source for this set is a woman aged 18 to 35 with alopecia areata. Some clones in this sample may be carry-over from other donors' samples.

This clonotype was found a few times. The rearrangement uses TRBV29-1 and TRBJ1-1, with a weak D call TRBD1 (6 bases). Germline V gene lookup returns CDR1 SQVTM and CDR2 ANQGSEA. Trimming left V 3 bases short and J 5 bases short, with 16 bases between. This CDR3 region has 14 residues. The CDR3 is CSVDRGAIETEAFF. CDR3 DNA: TGCAGCGTTGATCGGGGGGCGATTGAAACTGAAGCTTTCTTT.

This clonotype showed up just a few times. The rearrangement links TRBV7-6 to TRBJ2-5; TRBD1 matches 11 bases. This CDR3 is 15 amino acids long. CDR1 and CDR2 (germline): SGHVS, FNYEAQ. V dropped 4 bases and J dropped 4; count of bases not matched to a gene: 5. CDR3 nucleotides: TGTGCCAGCAGCTGGGGACAGGGGGGACGAGAGACCCAGTACTTC. This codes for CASSWGQGGRETQYF. Based on the CDR3 plus reference TRBV7-6 and TRBJ2-5, the full variable domain is GAGVSQSPRYKVTKRGQDVALRCDPISGHVSLYWYRQALGQGPEFLTYFNYEAQQDKSGLPNDRFSAERPEGSISTLTIQRTEQRDSAMYRCASSWGQGGRETQYFGPGTRLLVL.

A word on this clonotype: A read error may produce the germline difference seen at one junction end. V gene TRBV7-3 combines with J gene TRBJ2-2; the match to TRBD2 covers 7 bases. The CDR3 spans 16 residues. Germline CDR1 is SGHTA and CDR2 is FQGTGA. This chain's CDR3 is CASSSSSGKNTGELFF. The CDR3 nucleotides are TGTGCCAGCAGCTCCTCCAGCGGGAAAAACACCGGAGAGCTGTTTTTT.

J is TRBJ2-7 and V is TRBV6-2 or TRBV6-3, with D tentatively TRBD2 (6 bases). The V gene lost 4 bases and the J gene lost 3 bases, with 10 bases spanning the gap. Germline V gene data show CDR1 as MNHEY and CDR2 as SVGEGT. The CDR3 is 13 amino acids. CDR3 amino acids: CASSSTRGYEQYF. Written as DNA, the CDR3 is TGTGCCAGCAGTTCCACGCGGGGCTACGAGCAGTACTTC.

V usage is TRBV29-1 and J usage is TRBJ2-2, with 11 positions matching TRBD2. The V gene end was trimmed by 6 bases and the J gene end by 5 bases; junction bases not matched to a gene: 5. Germline V gene data show CDR1 as SQVTM and CDR2 as ANQGSEA. The CDR3 is 14 amino acids. The CDR3 loop is CSVVLAGGTGELFF. Written as DNA, the CDR3 is TGCAGCGTCGTTCTAGCGGGGGGAACCGGGGAGCTGTTTTTT.